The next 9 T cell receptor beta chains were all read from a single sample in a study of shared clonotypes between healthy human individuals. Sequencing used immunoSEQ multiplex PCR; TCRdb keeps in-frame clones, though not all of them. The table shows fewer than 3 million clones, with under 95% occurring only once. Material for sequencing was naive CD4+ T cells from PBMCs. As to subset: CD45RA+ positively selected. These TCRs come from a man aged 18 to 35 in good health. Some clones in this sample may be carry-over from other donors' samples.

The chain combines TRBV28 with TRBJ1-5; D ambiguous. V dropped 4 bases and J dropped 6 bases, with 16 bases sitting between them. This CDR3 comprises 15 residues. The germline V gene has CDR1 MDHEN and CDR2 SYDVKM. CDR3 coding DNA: TGTGCCAGCAGTTCCCCCGGGCTCCCGGGTCAGCCCCAGCATTTT. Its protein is CASSSPGLPGQPQHF. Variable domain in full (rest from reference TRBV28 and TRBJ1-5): DVKVTQSSRYLVKRTGEKVFLECVQDMDHENMFWYRQDPGLGLRLIYFSYDVKMKEKGDIPEGYSVSREKKERFSLILESASTNQTSMYLCASSSPGLPGQPQHFGDGTRLSIL.

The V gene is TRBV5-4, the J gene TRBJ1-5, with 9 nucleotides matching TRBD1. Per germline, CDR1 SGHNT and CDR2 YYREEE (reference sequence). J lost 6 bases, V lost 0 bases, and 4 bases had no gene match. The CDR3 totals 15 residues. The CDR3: CASSLDRGLSQPQHF. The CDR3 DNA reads TGTGCCAGCAGCTTGGACAGGGGGCTCAGTCAGCCCCAGCATTTT. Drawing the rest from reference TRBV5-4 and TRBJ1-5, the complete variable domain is ETGVTQSPTHLIKTRGQQVTLRCSSQSGHNTVSWYQQALGQGPQFIFQYYREEENGRGNFPPRFSGLQFPNYSSELNVNALELDDSALYLCASSLDRGLSQPQHFGDGTRLSIL.

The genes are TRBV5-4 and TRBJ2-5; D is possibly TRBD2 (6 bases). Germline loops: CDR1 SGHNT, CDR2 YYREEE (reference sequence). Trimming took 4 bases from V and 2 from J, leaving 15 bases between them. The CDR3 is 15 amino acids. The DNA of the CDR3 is TGTGCCAGCAGCCACGGGAAGGCGGGACAAGAGACCCAGTACTTC. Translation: CASSHGKAGQETQYF.

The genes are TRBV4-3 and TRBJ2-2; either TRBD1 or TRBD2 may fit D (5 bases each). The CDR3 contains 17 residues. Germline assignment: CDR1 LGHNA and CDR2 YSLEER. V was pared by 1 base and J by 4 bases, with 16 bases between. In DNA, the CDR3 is TGCGCCAGCAGCCAAGTACGGGGACGGGGTCGCACCGGGGAGCTGTTTTTT. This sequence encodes CASSQVRGRGRTGELFF.

The CDR3 region has the DNA TGTGCCAGCAGCAGAGGGACAGGGGGCAACACTGAAGCTTTCTTT. Translated: CASSRGTGGNTEAFF. The V call is TRBV9, the J call TRBJ1-1, with TRBD1 matching over 12 bases. With V trimmed by 4 bases and J by 2 bases, 3 bases remained unmatched. The CDR3 is made up of 15 amino acids. The V gene's germline CDR1 is SGDLS and CDR2 YYNGEE.

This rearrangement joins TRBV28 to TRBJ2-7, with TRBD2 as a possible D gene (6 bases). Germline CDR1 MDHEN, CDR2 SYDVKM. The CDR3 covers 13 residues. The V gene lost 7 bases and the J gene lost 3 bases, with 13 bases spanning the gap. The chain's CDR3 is CASTTRTYYEQYF. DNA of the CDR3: TGTGCCAGCACGACTAGGACCTACTACGAGCAGTACTTC.

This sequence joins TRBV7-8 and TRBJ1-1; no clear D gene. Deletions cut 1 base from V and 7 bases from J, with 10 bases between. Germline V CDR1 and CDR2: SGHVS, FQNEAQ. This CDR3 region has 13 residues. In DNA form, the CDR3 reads TGTGCCAGCAGCTTAGATAGCCGGGGTGAAGCTTTCTTT. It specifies CASSLDSRGEAFF.

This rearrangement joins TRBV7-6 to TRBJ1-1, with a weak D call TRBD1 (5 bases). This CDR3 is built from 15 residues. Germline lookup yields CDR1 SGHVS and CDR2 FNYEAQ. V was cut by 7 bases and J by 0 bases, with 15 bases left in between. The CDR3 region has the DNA TGTGCCAGCACTAGGGGCACTAATCTGAACACTGAAGCTTTCTTT. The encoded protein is CASTRGTNLNTEAFF.

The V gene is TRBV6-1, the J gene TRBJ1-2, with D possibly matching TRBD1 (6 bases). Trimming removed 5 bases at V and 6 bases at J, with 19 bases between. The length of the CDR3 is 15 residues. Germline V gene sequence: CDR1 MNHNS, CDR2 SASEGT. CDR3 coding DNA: TGTGCCAGCAGTCAACAGGGCACTCAGAACGATGGCTACACCTTC. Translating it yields CASSQQGTQNDGYTF.